The 29 T cell receptor beta chains below were found in one sample sequenced in a study of blood T cells in healthy people across ages. Alongside a J-beta primer mix, a sample-barcoded 5' primer served in a second PCR lasting about 7 to 11 cycles. TCRdb redid the calling of the 5' RACE reads with MiXCR, one entry per CDR3 protein. The repertoire has 1.5 million or so distinct CDR3 sequences, roughly 43% of them found once; the top ten carry about 4.1%. The sample taken for sequencing was blood. These receptors were collected from a woman aged 18-30 years in good health.

The chain links TRBV2 to TRBJ1-1; TRBD1 might be the D (6 bases). Germline assignment: CDR1 SNHLY and CDR2 FYNNEI. The CDR3 runs to 12 residues. V was pared by 11 bases and J by 1 base, with 11 bases between. The CDR3 is CAHDRTNTEAFF. The DNA for the CDR3 is TGTGCCCACGACAGGACGAACACTGAAGCTTTCTTT.

The chain is built from TRBV20-1 and TRBJ1-5; weak D call: TRBD1 (6 bases). The V gene's germline CDR1 is DFQATT and CDR2 SNEGSKA (reference sequence). V lost 6 bases, J lost 6 bases, and 18 bases lay in between. The CDR3 is 14 residues long. The CDR3 is CSALRGARGQPQHF. As DNA, the CDR3 is TGCAGTGCCTTAAGGGGGGCGCGGGGTCAGCCCCAGCATTTT.

This clonotype was counted many times. The chain links TRBV6-5 to TRBJ2-7; no clear D gene. Trimming shortened V by 0 bases and J by 4 bases, and 10 bases separated the two germline ends. Germline values: CDR1 MNHEY, CDR2 SVGAGI. The CDR3 covers 14 residues. CDR3 nucleotides: TGTGCCAGCAGTTACTCCGCGGTAGATTACGAGCAGTACTTC. It is translated as CASSYSAVDYEQYF.

This clonotype turned up a few times. This rearrangement joins TRBV27 to TRBJ1-2, with TRBD1 matching over 9 bases. Germline values: CDR1 MNHEY, CDR2 SMNVEV (reference sequence). There are 14 residues in the CDR3. The ends lost 6 bases at V and 5 bases at J; junction bases unmatched: 7. CDR3 nucleotide sequence: TGTGCCAGCAGCCCCGGGACAGGGACGTATGGCTACACCTTC. Translation: CASSPGTGTYGYTF.

This clonotype was counted a few times. This CDR3 is CASSHFTVSGDQYF. Written as DNA, the CDR3 is TGTGCCAGCAGCCATTTTACAGTCTCGGGGGACCAGTACTTC. The V and J genes are TRBV3-1 and TRBJ2-7; weak D call: TRBD2 (6 bases). Per germline, CDR1 LGHDT and CDR2 YNNKEL (reference sequence). The ends were cut back, 3 bases at V and 10 bases at J, with 19 bases in the middle. CDR3 length: 14 amino acids.

In its sample, this clonotype was seen once. The rearrangement uses TRBV7-8 and TRBJ2-7, with D tentatively TRBD2 (6 bases). Germline V gives CDR1 SGHVS, CDR2 FQNEAQ. V shed 7 bases and J shed 4 bases, with 20 bases lying between them. CDR3 size: 15 residues. The CDR3 is CASTWASSVDYEQYF. The CDR3 DNA follows: TGTGCCAGCACCTGGGCGTCTAGCGTGGATTACGAGCAGTACTTC.

In this sample, this clonotype turned up a few times. This chain connects TRBV10-3 to TRBJ1-2; D gene ambiguous. Trimming removed 5 bases at V and 9 bases at J, with 16 bases between. The germline gives CDR1 ENHRY, CDR2 SYGVKD. This CDR3 region has 13 residues. The CDR3 is CAISPPTGNSYTF. The CDR3 DNA follows: TGTGCCATCAGTCCCCCGACCGGTAACAGCTACACCTTC.

Comments on this clonotype: This may stem from a read error, because a much larger clone lies one nucleotide away. The rearrangement uses TRBV10-3 and TRBJ2-1; 10 bases fit TRBD1. Germline CDR1 ENHRY, CDR2 SYGVKD. The ends lost 8 bases at V and 10 bases at J; junction bases unmatched: 8. The CDR3 runs 13 residues. CDR3 DNA: TGTGCCATCGGGGGACAGGGGAGGACCGAGCAGTTCTTC. Encoded protein: CAIGGQGRTEQFF.

The V call is TRBV20-1, the J call TRBJ2-1; 8 bases fit TRBD1. Germline V gives CDR1 DFQATT, CDR2 SNEGSKA (reference sequence). V lost 6 bases, J lost 7 bases, and 5 bases stayed unmatched. The CDR3 is 12 amino acids. Here the CDR3 reads CSASQGANEQFF. In DNA form, the CDR3 reads TGCAGTGCCTCCCAGGGGGCGAATGAGCAGTTCTTC.

Points on this clonotype: The junction shows a germline mismatch at one end, possibly a read error. The chain uses TRBV25-1 and TRBJ1-4, with D unclear. Germline assignment: CDR1 MGHDK and CDR2 SYGVNS. This CDR3 spans 11 amino acids. The chain's CDR3 is CASGEYEKLFF. The CDR3 DNA sequence: TGTGCCAGCGGTGAATATGAAAAACTGTTTTTT. The whole variable domain, remainder taken from reference TRBV25-1 and TRBJ1-4, is EADIYQTPRYLVIGTGKKITLECSQTMGHDKMYWYQQDPGMELHLIHYSYGVNSTEKGDLSSESTVSRIRTEHFPLTLESARPSHTSQYLCASGEYEKLFFGSGTQLSVL.

The chain has TRBV7-9 and TRBJ2-1; TRBD1 might be the D (6 bases). Per germline, CDR1 SEHNR and CDR2 FQNEAQ (reference sequence). The V gene lost 8 bases and the J gene lost 4 bases, with 12 bases spanning the gap. The CDR3 length is 13 residues. CDR3 sequence reads: CASRNGQYNEQFF. DNA of the CDR3: TGTGCCAGCCGTAACGGACAGTACAATGAGCAGTTCTTC. The variable domain in full, completed from reference TRBV7-9 and TRBJ2-1, reads DTGVSQNPRHKITKRGQNVTFRCDPISEHNRLYWYRQTLGQGPEFLTYFQNEAQLEKSRLLSDRFSAERPKGSFSTLEIQRTEQGDSAMYLCASRNGQYNEQFFGPGTRLTVL.

The chain joins TRBV6-6 to TRBJ2-4, with 9 positions matching TRBD2. This CDR3 has 12 residues. V gave up 7 bases and J gave up 7 bases; unmatched junction bases: 2. Per germline, CDR1 MNHNY and CDR2 SVGAGI (reference sequence). CDR3 amino acids: CASMAGGNIQYF. The DNA for the CDR3 is TGTGCCAGCATGGCGGGGGGGAACATTCAGTACTTC.

The chain employs TRBV5-1 and TRBJ2-7; D is unclear. CDR1 SGHRS and CDR2 YFSETQ come from the germline V gene. V shed 5 bases and J shed 7 bases, with 25 bases lying between them. CDR3 length equals 16 residues. CDR3 coding DNA: TGCGCCAGCAGAGAAGGTGCAGGCACTTCCTACAATGAGCAGTACTTC. It yields the protein CASREGAGTSYNEQYF.

V gene TRBV7-9 combines with J gene TRBJ1-4; 9 bases are a match to TRBD1. V dropped 0 bases and J dropped 4; count of bases not matched to a gene: 3. Germline CDR1 SEHNR, CDR2 FQNEAQ (reference sequence). This CDR3 comprises 16 residues. The CDR3 nucleotides are TGTGCCAGCAGCTTAGCCTACAGGGGGCATAATGAAAAACTGTTTTTT. Amino acid sequence: CASSLAYRGHNEKLFF.

Concerning this clonotype itself: A much larger clone lies one base from this, so it may be a read error. The rearrangement links TRBV15 to TRBJ2-7; no reliable D call. There are 14 residues in the CDR3. Looked up from germline, CDR1 is LNHNV and CDR2 is YYDKDF (reference sequence). As DNA, the CDR3 is TGTGCCGCCAGCAGAGGCGGCAGCTCCTACGAGCAGTACTTC. Protein sequence: CAASRGGSSYEQYF.

The chain links TRBV7-9 to TRBJ1-2; no reliable D call. Germline CDR1 reads SEHNR; CDR2 reads FQNEAQ (reference sequence). This CDR3 is 14 amino acids long. The V and J ends lost 4 bases and 6 bases respectively, with 15 bases between them. The CDR3 protein is CASSSDTGYHGYTF. Here the CDR3 DNA reads TGTGCCAGCAGCTCCGATACGGGGTACCATGGCTACACCTTC.

V usage is TRBV4-1 and J usage is TRBJ2-3, with D hard to call. The CDR3 is 14 amino acids. Trimming left V 0 bases short and J 9 bases short, with 13 bases between. Germline values: CDR1 MGHRA, CDR2 YSYEKL. The CDR3 loop reads CASSQESLLGTQYF. In nucleotides, the CDR3 is TGCGCCAGCAGCCAAGAGTCCCTCTTGGGGACGCAGTATTTT.

This clonotype was recorded many times. This chain connects TRBV10-3 to TRBJ2-3; D remains ambiguous. CDR1 is ENHRY, CDR2 SYGVKD, per germline. The CDR3 covers 15 residues. Trimming removed 0 bases from V and 0 bases from J, with 7 bases in between. CDR3: CAISESATSTDTQYF. CDR3 bases: TGTGCCATCAGTGAGTCTGCGACTAGCACAGATACGCAGTATTTT.

On this clonotype: The germline gene is not matched at one end of the junction; a read error may be the cause. This chain links TRBV7-3 with TRBJ2-1, with 9 bases aligning to TRBD2. Germline V gives CDR1 SGHTA, CDR2 FQGTGA. The CDR3 consists of 16 residues. CDR3 nucleotides: TGTACCAGCAGCTCCGGGACTAGCCGCTCCTACAATGAGCAGTTCTTC. Its translation: CTSSSGTSRSYNEQFF. The full variable domain, with the rest looked up from reference TRBV7-3 and TRBJ2-1, is GAGVSQTPSNKVTEKGKYVELRCDPISGHTALYWYRQSLGQGPEFLIYFQGTGAADDSGLPNDRFFAVRPEGSVSTLKIQRTERGDSAVYLCTSSSGTSRSYNEQFFGPGTRLTVL.

There are many counts of this clonotype. V is TRBV11-2 and J is TRBJ2-7, with D tentatively TRBD2 (6 bases). This CDR3 is 14 amino acids long. Trimming stripped 1 base from V and 0 bases from J, with 7 bases between. Germline loops: CDR1 SGHAT, CDR2 FQNNGV. As DNA, the CDR3 is TGTGCCAGCAGCTTAGTGCGGGGCTCCTACGAGCAGTACTTC. Translating gives CASSLVRGSYEQYF.

CDR3 DNA: TGTGCCAGCAGCCCCTGGGGAGTTGCCAACTATGGCTACACCTTC. Translation gives CASSPWGVANYGYTF. The rearrangement joins TRBV25-1 to TRBJ1-2, with D unresolved. This CDR3 is 15 amino acids long. V lost 6 bases and J 2 bases, leaving 16 bases between the germline ends. The germline V gene has CDR1 MGHDK and CDR2 SYGVNS.

Concerning this clonotype: An end of the junction does not agree with germline; a read error may underlie this. V usage is TRBV10-3 and J usage is TRBJ2-1, with 16 bases fitting TRBD2. Germline CDR1 reads ENHRY; CDR2 reads SYGVKD. This CDR3 is built from 18 residues. This chain's CDR3 is CAIRGLAGGPSSYKELFF. CDR3 nucleotides: TGTGCCATCAGGGGACTAGCGGGGGGGCCGAGCTCCTACAAGGAGCTGTTCTTC.

CDR3 sequence reads: CASSPQSHGGLGGYTF. Written as DNA, the CDR3 is TGCGCCAGCAGCCCCCAATCGCATGGGGGCCTTGGGGGCTACACCTTC. The genes are TRBV4-3 and TRBJ1-2, with TRBD1 as a possible D gene (6 bases). Trimming stripped 4 bases from V and 8 bases from J, with 23 bases between. The CDR3 covers 16 residues. Germline CDR1 is LGHNA and CDR2 is YSLEER.

The rearrangement joins TRBV15 to TRBJ1-2, with TRBD1 as a possible D gene (5 bases). Trimming cost V 0 bases and J 2 bases, with 13 bases left between them. The CDR3 contains 16 residues. Per the germline V gene, CDR1 is LNHNV and CDR2 is YYDKDF (reference sequence). This CDR3 is CATSRDGSGANYGYTF. The CDR3 DNA sequence: TGTGCCACCAGCAGAGATGGGAGTGGGGCCAACTATGGCTACACCTTC.

The chain combines TRBV7-2 with TRBJ2-3, with D possibly being TRBD1 (5 bases). V shed 1 base and J shed 1 base, with 12 bases lying between them. Germline assignment: CDR1 SGHTA and CDR2 FQGNSA. The CDR3 runs to 16 residues. The CDR3 sequence: CASSLDHVGGTDTQYF. The CDR3 nucleotides read TGTGCCAGCAGCTTAGACCACGTAGGGGGCACAGATACGCAGTATTTT.

The V and J genes are TRBV29-1 and TRBJ1-4; no firm D call. Trimming shortened V by 5 bases and J by 4 bases, and 8 bases separated the two germline ends. Germline V gene sequence: CDR1 SQVTM, CDR2 ANQGSEA. The CDR3 contains 12 residues. The CDR3 DNA follows: TGCAGCGTTCGGGGAGATAATGAAAAACTGTTTTTT. The encoded protein is CSVRGDNEKLFF.

The chain has TRBV28 and TRBJ2-2, with 8 bases lining up with TRBD2. Germline V lookup: CDR1 MDHEN, CDR2 SYDVKM. V lost 5 bases and J lost 1; bases outside the gene matches: 9. The CDR3 totals 17 residues. This CDR3 reads CASSAQILAENTGELFF. The DNA for the CDR3 is TGTGCCAGCAGTGCCCAGATACTAGCGGAGAACACCGGGGAGCTGTTTTTT.

V is TRBV4-1 and J is TRBJ2-1; D might be TRBD1 (5 bases). Germline V CDR1 and CDR2: MGHRA, YSYEKL. The CDR3 has 13 amino acids. Trimming stripped 8 bases from V and 11 bases from J, with 19 bases between. The CDR3 reads CASAPFLGPQQFF. In nucleotides, the CDR3 is TGCGCCAGCGCGCCCTTCCTGGGGCCTCAGCAGTTCTTC.

This clonotype was seen once. CDR3 DNA sequence: TGTGCCAGCAGCACCCCCCTGACTGGCCCCTACAATGAGCAGTTCTTC. Amino acids: CASSTPLTGPYNEQFF. This rearrangement joins TRBV9 to TRBJ2-1; D is undetermined. The CDR3 has 16 amino acids. Trimming took off 4 bases at V and 2 bases at J, with 16 bases between the two ends. Germline V CDR1 and CDR2: SGDLS, YYNGEE.